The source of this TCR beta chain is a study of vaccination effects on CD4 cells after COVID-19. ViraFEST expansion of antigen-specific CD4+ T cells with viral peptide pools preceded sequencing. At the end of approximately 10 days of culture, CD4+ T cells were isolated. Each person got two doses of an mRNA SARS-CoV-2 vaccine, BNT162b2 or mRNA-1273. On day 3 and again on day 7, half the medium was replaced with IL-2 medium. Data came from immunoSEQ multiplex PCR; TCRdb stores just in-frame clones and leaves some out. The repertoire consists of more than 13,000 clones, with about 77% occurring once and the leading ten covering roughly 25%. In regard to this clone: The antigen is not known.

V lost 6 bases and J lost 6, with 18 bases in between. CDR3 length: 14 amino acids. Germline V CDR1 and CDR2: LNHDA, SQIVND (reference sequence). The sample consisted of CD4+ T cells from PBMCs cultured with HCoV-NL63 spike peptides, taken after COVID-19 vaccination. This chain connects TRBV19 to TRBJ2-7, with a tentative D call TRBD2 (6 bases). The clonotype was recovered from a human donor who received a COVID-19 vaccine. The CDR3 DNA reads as TGTGCCAGTAGACCTAGTAGGGAGGTCGCCGAGCAGTACTTC. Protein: CASRPSREVAEQYF. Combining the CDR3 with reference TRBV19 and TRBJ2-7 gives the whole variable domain DGGITQSPKYLFRKEGQNVTLSCEQNLNHDAMYWYRQDPGQGLRLIYYSQIVNDFQKGDIAEGYSVSREKKESFPLTVTSAQKNPTAFYLCASRPSREVAEQYFGPGTRLTVT.